Sequencing of this T cell receptor beta chain was carried out in a study of human T cells and chemical hapten exposure. Regarding time point: pre-sensitization, week 0. Treatment: therapeutic diphenylcyclopropenone sensitization with weekly scalp DPC. From the RACE reads, TCRdb called clonotypes with MiXCR, one entry per CDR3 protein. The repertoire has approximately 370,000 distinct CDR3 sequences, around 5.5% of them found once; the top ten carry around 8%. This TCR derives from a woman younger than 30 with alopecia areata. Some clones in this sample may be carry-over from other donors' samples. The material sequenced was whole blood, taken in connection with sensitization to the hapten diphenylcyclopropenone (DPC).

The CDR3 protein is CASSPFYGPKGGTDTQYF. The CDR3 DNA reads TGTGCCAGCAGCCCTTTTTATGGGCCCAAGGGTGGCACAGATACGCAGTATTTT. This sequence joins TRBV9 and TRBJ2-3; D gene ambiguous. Per the germline V gene, CDR1 is SGDLS and CDR2 is YYNGEE. This CDR3 has 18 residues. Trimming stripped 4 bases from V and 1 base from J, with 22 bases between.